This T cell receptor beta chain was identified in a study of blood T cell repertoires in COVID-19. Study-level information: Whether acute or convalescent, the COVID-19 samples came from the United States, Italy and Spain. PBMCs, B-cell-depleted T cells, or T cells provided the cDNA or gDNA that made up the material.

CDR3 length equals 19 residues. V lost 5 bases to trimming and J lost 5 bases; unmatched junction nucleotides: 18. CDR1 and CDR2 from the germline V gene are SGHVS and FQNEAQ. In the source study's methods: Amplifying reference gene primers gave estimates of nucleated cell counts. The repertoire was sequenced with immunoSEQ multiplex PCR; TCRdb's copy has only in-frame clones and lacks some. V, J and clone size are taken as reported in that table, and D and trimming were inferred from the DNA itself. Found here are about 91,000 clones, 70% to 90% of them singletons; the top ten hold around 5%. What was sequenced was peripheral blood. The sequence came from a woman older than 75 with active COVID-19. This chain connects TRBV7-8 to TRBJ1-5, with 10 bases aligning to TRBD1. This CDR3 is CASSPKRTLGTGEDQPQHF. The CDR3 DNA is TGTGCCAGCAGCCCAAAAAGGACACTAGGGACAGGGGAAGATCAGCCCCAGCATTTT.